The TCR beta chain under discussion was sequenced for a study of blood T cells in healthy people across ages. Study-level findings and limits: Age advanced and TCR beta diversity per million T cells fell, roughly linearly.

It was with a sample-barcoded 5' primer and a J-beta primer mix that a second PCR of roughly 7 to 12 cycles was run. TCRdb fed the 5' RACE reads into MiXCR, producing one record per CDR3 protein. This table holds about 760,000 distinct CDR3 sequences, around 25% found once. In terms of origin and age, donors were healthy Caucasian individuals from Russia aged about 6 to 100. Regarding this clonotype: As yet, its antigen is unknown.

CDR1 and CDR2 from the germline V gene are SGHDN and FVKESK. The CDR3 spans 15 residues. The data were also submitted as part of a second study, on T cells of mothers and their children. That investigation notes: Each child contributed approximately 3 million TCR beta CDR3 reads, while each mother contributed over 9 million.

The receptor was isolated from a boy younger than 18 in good health. The chain carries TRBV14 and TRBJ2-5, with a tentative D call TRBD1 (6 bases). The closer fit of TRBJ2-7 to the DNA end suggests the J call may be wrong. Sequenced material: blood. Here the CDR3 DNA reads TGTGCCAGCAGCACAACACCGGGACAAGTATACGAGCAGTACTTC. This sequence encodes CASSTTPGQVYEQYF.